These 2 T cell receptor beta chains share one sample of origin, sequenced in a study of Graves' ophthalmopathy and Graves' hyperthyroidism. Amplification of TCR beta CDR3 regions used RNA transcripts. Second-round multiplex PCR came after first-round RT-PCR with HTBI primers. TCRdb reanalysed the multiplex PCR reads using MiXCR and keeps one entry per CDR3 protein. The repertoire holds 350,000 to 400,000 distinct CDR3 sequences, with 15% as singletons. Sequencing used peripheral blood. Receptors originate from a woman younger than 35 with stable Graves' hyperthyroidism.

To note about this clonotype: A read error may account for a junction end that differs from germline. The chain links TRBV5-1 to TRBJ2-7; D unresolved. Germline assignment: CDR1 SGHRS and CDR2 YFSETQ. The CDR3 totals 14 residues. The CDR3 nucleotides are TGCGCCAGCAGCTTGGGTGGGATCTCCTACGAGCATTACTTC. It translates to CASSLGGISYEHYF.

This clonotype was detected a few times. The chain combines TRBV3-1 with TRBJ1-1; possible D gene TRBD1, 6 bases. The length of the CDR3 is 15 residues. Germline V gives CDR1 LGHDT, CDR2 YNNKEL (reference sequence). Between the trimmed V and J ends, which lost 2 bases and 6 bases, there was a span of 16 bases. The CDR3 DNA reads TGTGCCAGCAGCCAAAGGGGGTACGGGAAGGCTGAAGCTTTCTTT. This sequence encodes CASSQRGYGKAEAFF.